Presented here are 8 T cell receptor beta chains from one specimen sequenced in a study of tissue T cells after allogeneic stem cell transplantation. TCRdb's table, derived via immunoSEQ multiplex PCR, lists solely in-frame clones and lacks some. Found here are fewer than 3,000 clones, roughly 45% of them singletons; the top ten hold around 29%. The time point is: mouse harvest day 14 after allogeneic transplant. The graft held 10^6 splenic CD5+ T cells and 10^7 T-cell-depleted bone marrow cells. The sequencing sample was made of gut tissue. These receptors were obtained from a female BALB/c mouse given C57BL/6 T cells with graft-versus-host disease after an allogeneic hematopoietic cell transplant.

This clone turned up a few times. Any gene name here is a mouse gene name. From the germline J gene comes the end of the CDR3, since the read stops 1 residue before it. V usage is TRBV13-1 and J usage is TRBJ2-5, with D perhaps matching TRBD1 (7 bases). Germline values: CDR1 NSHNY, CDR2 SYGAGN. V was clipped by 0 bases and J by 6 bases, with 11 bases between them. The CDR3 spans 14 residues. CDR3: CASSDEGARDTQYF. The DNA read from the CDR3 is TGTGCCAGCAGTGATGAGGGGGCGAGGGACACCCAGTAC.

This clone was seen more than once but under ten times. These gene names are mouse names. The CDR3 end is not reached by the read, which stops 1 residue before it; the germline J gene fills it in. The rearrangement joins TRBV13-3 to TRBJ2-7, with 14 bases that match TRBD2. J was trimmed by 5 bases and V by 5 bases; bases with no gene match: 6. The germline gives CDR1 NNHDY, CDR2 SYVADS. The CDR3 is 15 residues long. CDR3 protein: CASRAGTGGAHEQYF. The sequenced CDR3 bases are TGTGCCAGCAGAGCCGGGACTGGGGGGGCGCATGAACAGTAC.

Note on this clone: Mouse gene names and germline throughout. The CDR3 end falls 1 residue outside the read, so it is completed with the germline J gene. The chain employs TRBV15 and TRBJ2-4; D gene unclear. Trimming stripped 8 bases from V and 0 bases from J, with 6 bases between. CDR1 is SGHND, CDR2 FRSKSL, per germline. The CDR3 has 12 amino acids. The DNA read from the CDR3 is TGTGCCAGCCGGCAAAGTCAAAACACCTTGTAC. This gives the protein CASRQSQNTLY. The CDR3 in its entirety is CASRQSQNTLYF.

To note about this clone: Genes and germline come from the mouse. The read ends 1 residue before the CDR3 terminus; that terminus is restored from the germline J gene. V and J are TRBV23 and TRBJ2-7; the table's D call, TRBD1, has no DNA check behind it. From germline, CDR1 is KGHTA and CDR2 FQNQQP. The CDR3 is made up of 15 amino acids. Partial CDR3 DNA: TGCTCCAGCAGTCAATCTGGTGACAGGGCCTATGAACAGTAC. Amino acid sequence: CSSSQSGDRAYEQY. The entire CDR3 reads CSSSQSGDRAYEQYF.

With respect to this clone: Each gene name is a mouse one. The read ends 1 residue before the CDR3 terminus; that terminus is restored from the germline J gene. The rearrangement joins TRBV12-1 to TRBJ1-4, with unresolved D. The CDR3 loop spans 13 amino acids. The V gene's germline CDR1 is SGHSN and CDR2 HYEKVE. Between the trimmed V and J ends, which lost 4 bases and 4 bases, there was a span of 9 bases. The sequenced CDR3 bases are TGTGCCAGCTCCCCTAACATCAACGAAAGATTATTT. Translated, it gives CASSPNINERLF. The entire CDR3 is CASSPNINERLFF.

Concerning this clone: Gene and germline names: mouse. With the read ending 1 residue before the CDR3 end, the germline J gene is used to fill in that end. Other DNA sequences in the sample encode the same CDR3. The chain recombines TRBV26 with TRBJ2-5, with D possibly being TRBD1 (6 bases). V lost 4 bases, J lost 3 bases, and 8 bases lay in between. From germline, CDR1 is KGHPV and CDR2 FQNQEV (reference sequence). The CDR3 loop spans 13 amino acids. The CDR3: CASSPGQQDTQYF. CDR3 bases read: TGTGCCAGCAGTCCGGGACAACAAGACACCCAGTAC.

On this clone itself: Germline and genes: mouse. The read terminates 1 residue ahead of where the CDR3 ends, so the germline J gene completes it. V gene TRBV16 combines with J gene TRBJ1-3, with 10 bases that match TRBD1. CDR1 and CDR2 (germline): SGHSA, FRNQAP. The CDR3 contains 14 residues. Trimming at V came to 6 bases and at J to 2 bases, leaving 1 base not matched to a gene. The CDR3: CASRGTGAGNTLYF. The sequenced part of the CDR3 DNA is TGTGCAAGCAGAGGGACAGGGGCTGGAAATACGCTCTAT.

About this clone: Here the gene names and germline are mouse. The read stops 1 residue short of the end of the CDR3; the missing end is completed from the germline J gene. The rearrangement uses TRBV3 and TRBJ2-1; 7 bases fit TRBD1. There are 13 residues in the CDR3. Germline CDR1 reads SNHLY; CDR2 reads FYNGKV (reference sequence). V lost 4 bases to trimming and J lost 6 bases; unmatched junction nucleotides: 3. CDR3 loop: CASSSQGSAEQFF. Incomplete CDR3 DNA: TGTGCCAGCAGCTCACAGGGGAGTGCTGAGCAGTTC.